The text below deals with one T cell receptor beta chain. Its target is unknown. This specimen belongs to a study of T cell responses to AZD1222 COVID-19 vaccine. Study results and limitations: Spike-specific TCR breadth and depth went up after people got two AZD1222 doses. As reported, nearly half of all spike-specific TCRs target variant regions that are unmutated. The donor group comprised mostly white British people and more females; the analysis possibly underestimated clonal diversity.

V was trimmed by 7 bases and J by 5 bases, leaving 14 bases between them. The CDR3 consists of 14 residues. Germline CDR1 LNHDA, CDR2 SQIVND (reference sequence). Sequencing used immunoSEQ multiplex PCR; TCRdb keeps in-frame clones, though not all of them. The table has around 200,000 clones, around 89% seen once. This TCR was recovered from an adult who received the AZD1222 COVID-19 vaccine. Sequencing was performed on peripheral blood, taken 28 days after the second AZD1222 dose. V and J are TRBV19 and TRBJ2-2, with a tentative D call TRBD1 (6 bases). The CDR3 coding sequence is TGTGCCAGTAAGATTGACAGGTTGACCGGGGAGCTGTTTTTT. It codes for CASKIDRLTGELFF.